The present TCR beta chain was sequenced within a study of T cells in Graves' hyperthyroidism and ophthalmopathy. From RNA transcripts, TCR beta CDR3 regions were amplified. A first-round RT-PCR of the TCR CDR3 used the HTBI primer set. TCRdb re-called the multiplex PCR reads through MiXCR, storing one row per CDR3 protein. The sample lists approximately 530,000 distinct CDR3 sequences; over 15% were seen once. Overall study findings and caveats: Most thyroid clonotypes expanded above 0.001 were also detected in blood.

The length of the CDR3 is 16 residues. V gave up 7 bases and J gave up 0 bases; unmatched junction bases: 10. Germline V gives CDR1 MDHEN, CDR2 SYDVKM. Clinical symptoms, serum thyroxine, TRAb, thyroid ultrasound and orbital computed tomography established diagnosis. Out of over 7.5 ml of fresh peripheral blood came the PBMCs. This clonotype came up many times. The antigen is undetermined. The chain has TRBV28 and TRBJ2-7; TRBD1 matches 9 bases. Sequencing was carried out using blood. The clonotype was recovered from a woman in her late teens or twenties with Graves' hyperthyroidism. The CDR3 DNA sequence: TGTGCCAGCACAAACCCGGGACAGGGCAGCTCCTACGAGCAGTACTTC. This translates into CASTNPGQGSSYEQYF. Full variable domain (rest looked up from reference TRBV28 and TRBJ2-7): DVKVTQSSRYLVKRTGEKVFLECVQDMDHENMFWYRQDPGLGLRLIYFSYDVKMKEKGDIPEGYSVSREKKERFSLILESASTNQTSMYLCASTNPGQGSSYEQYFGPGTRLTVT.